This TCR beta chain appears in the sequencing data of a study of T cells in narcolepsy (dated by TCRdb to about 2018). Notes on the research overall: The study enrolled patients with narcolepsy type 1 or type 2 (NT1, NT2) together with healthy control donors. Autoreactive T cells targeting hypocretin neuron self-antigens (hypocretin, TRIB2) were sought in narcolepsy patients, and TCR Vbeta sequencing was used to track clonotypes in blood and CSF. Broader findings and caveats from the paper: In plots comparing CSF and blood CD4+ T cell clonotypes from the same patient, HCRT-specific and TRIB2-specific autoreactive clonotypes were highlighted. According to the report, autoreactive clonotypes were detected serially in the blood of the same patients and of different patients, but not in healthy controls. Patients and controls had comparable numbers of sequenced blood memory CD4+ clonotypes, averaging about 37,000 and 33,000, respectively. Some blood memory CD4+ repertoires from patients and controls contained no sequences matching autoreactive T cell clones.

For TCR Vbeta sequencing, memory CD4+ T cells were sorted ex vivo from the peripheral blood of both healthy controls and narcolepsy patients. Library method: the immunoSEQ multiplex PCR assay. The source is immuneACCESS, and TCRdb retained only in-frame sequences with V and J called. Part of the clones is not carried over; for the studies checked, unresolved V genes explain less than half of this, and the remainder is unexplained. Here the sample has over 30,000 clones; approximately 90% occur a single time. About 0.8% of the sample goes to the ten largest clones. This clone was counted a single time. Its antigen has not been determined. Base qualities are missing; no much larger clone stands one base away. Sample: CD45RA- memory CD4+ T cells from PBMCs. The cell subset or site label, as the study defines it: memory T cells sorted ex vivo from peripheral blood. The TCR was taken from a human donor with narcolepsy.

The CDR3 in this case is CASSMPGRWITEAFF. The base sequence is TGTGCCAGCAGCATGCCTGGCAGGTGGATCACTGAAGCTTTCTTT. This receptor chain uses TRBV5-6 and TRBJ1-1, with the D gene not confidently named. From its cysteine to its phenylalanine, the CDR3 spans 15 amino acids. Of the read, only the CDR3 DNA is kept; its 45 bases are in frame from base 1. V is pared back by 4 bases and J by 4 bases, with 17 bases lying between the germline termini. The germline V gene sets CDR1 to SGHDT and CDR2 to YYEEEE.